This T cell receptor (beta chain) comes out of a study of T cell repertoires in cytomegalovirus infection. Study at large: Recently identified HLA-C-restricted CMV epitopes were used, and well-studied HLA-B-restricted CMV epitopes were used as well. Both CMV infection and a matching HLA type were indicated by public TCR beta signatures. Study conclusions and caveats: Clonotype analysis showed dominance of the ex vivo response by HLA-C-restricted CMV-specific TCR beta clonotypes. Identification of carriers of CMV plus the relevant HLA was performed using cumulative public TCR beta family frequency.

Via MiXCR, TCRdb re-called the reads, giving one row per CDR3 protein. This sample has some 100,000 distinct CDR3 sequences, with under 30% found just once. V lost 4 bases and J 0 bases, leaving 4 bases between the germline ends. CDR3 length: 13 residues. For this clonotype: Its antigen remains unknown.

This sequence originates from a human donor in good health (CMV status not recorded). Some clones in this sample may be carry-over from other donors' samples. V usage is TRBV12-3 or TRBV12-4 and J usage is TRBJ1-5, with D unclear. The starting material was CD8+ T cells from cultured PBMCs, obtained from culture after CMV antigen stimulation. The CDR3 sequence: CASSSDSNQPQHF. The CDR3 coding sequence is TGTGCCAGCAGTTCGGATAGCAATCAGCCCCAGCATTTT.